This TCR beta chain is drawn from a study of shared clonotypes between healthy human individuals. Study outcomes and limitations: Naive subsets generally exceeded memory subsets in estimated richness. When compared with the clonotypes that were shared by all four sorted-subset donors, the non-shared clonotypes turned out to have lower generation probabilities. It was observed that 5% to 6.5% of naive CD4 clonotypes were shared across several donors.

The data were produced by immunoSEQ multiplex PCR, yet TCRdb's version contains in-frame clones alone and is incomplete. The sample contains about 730,000 clones, roughly two thirds of which appear only once. V lost 5 bases and J 5 bases, leaving 6 bases between the germline ends. The CDR3 is 12 amino acids. Germline V gene lookup returns CDR1 SNHLY and CDR2 FYNNEI. In the CD4+ fraction, cells were divided into CD45RA+ naive and CD45RA-negative memory subsets. Remarks on this clone: Its antigen is still unknown.

This receptor was obtained from a woman aged 30 to 39 in good health. The specimen was memory CD4+ T cells sorted from blood. Indicated subset: CD45RA-negative fraction. The chain has TRBV2 and TRBJ2-2, with unresolved D. CDR3 in amino acids: CASSWRTGELFF. CDR3 DNA: TGTGCCAGCAGTTGGAGAACCGGGGAGCTGTTTTTT.